These 29 T cell receptor beta chains share one sample of origin, sequenced in a study of long-term antiretroviral therapy in people with HIV. Assay version v3.0 of immunoSEQ was used, and it was run at survey level. The protocol was immunoSEQ multiplex PCR, while the TCRdb copy is restricted to in-frame clones and leaves out a portion. This sample has around 30,000 clones; about 85% occur once, and the top ten carry roughly 7.6%. Specimen: unsorted PBMCs, collected 3 years after starting antiretroviral therapy. The source of these receptors is a man aged 40-55 years with HIV.

The CDR3 here is CASSFTGQSYEQYF. The CDR3 nucleotides read TGTGCCAGCAGCTTTACGGGACAGAGCTACGAGCAGTACTTC. The chain employs TRBV5-5 and TRBJ2-7, with 7 bases lining up with TRBD1. With V trimmed by 2 bases and J by 3 bases, 5 bases remained unmatched. The CDR3 totals 14 residues. Germline V gene lookup returns CDR1 SGHKS and CDR2 YYEKEE (reference sequence). Filled out from reference TRBV5-5 and TRBJ2-7, the complete variable domain reads DAGVTQSPTHLIKTRGQQVTLRCSPISGHKSVSWYQQVLGQGPQFIFQYYEKEERGRGNFPDRFSARQFPNYSSELNVNALLLGDSALYLCASSFTGQSYEQYFGPGTRLTVT.

The chain links TRBV5-1 to TRBJ2-2; 10 bases agree with TRBD2. Germline trimming cut 2 bases from V and 3 bases from J; bases unmatched to any gene: 4. This CDR3 comprises 16 residues. CDR1 SGHRS and CDR2 YFSETQ come from the germline V gene. This CDR3 reads CASSFRLAGDTGELFF. CDR3 DNA sequence: TGCGCCAGCAGCTTCCGCCTAGCGGGAGACACCGGGGAGCTGTTTTTT. Supplemented by reference TRBV5-1 and TRBJ2-2, the full variable domain reads KAGVTQTPRYLIKTRGQQVTLSCSPISGHRSVSWYQQTPGQGLQFLFEYFSETQRNKGNFPGRFSGRQFSNSRSEMNVSTLELGDSALYLCASSFRLAGDTGELFFGEGSRLTVL.

This clone has only a few counts. This rearrangement joins TRBV19 to TRBJ1-2; D is unresolved. The CDR3 runs 13 residues. Between the trimmed V and J ends, which lost 4 bases and 4 bases, there was a span of 10 bases. Germline assignment: CDR1 LNHDA and CDR2 SQIVND (reference sequence). In DNA form, the CDR3 reads TGTGCCAGTAGTAACACGGGGTTCTATGGCTACACCTTC. As protein: CASSNTGFYGYTF.

The V and J genes are TRBV19 and TRBJ2-3; D gene ambiguous. This CDR3 is built from 15 residues. Germline V gene lookup returns CDR1 LNHDA and CDR2 SQIVND (reference sequence). Trimming removed 7 bases from V and 3 bases from J, with 17 bases in between. The CDR3 loop is CASTLRPATTDTQYF. The CDR3 coding sequence is TGTGCCAGTACTCTTAGACCCGCCACAACAGATACGCAGTATTTT.

This chain uses TRBV15 with TRBJ1-1, with 7 bases fitting TRBD1. The CDR3 totals 14 residues. Unmatched junction bases numbered 7, after V lost 3 bases and J lost 6 bases. Germline CDR1 LNHNV, CDR2 YYDKDF (reference sequence). CDR3 protein: CATSRVPGGPEAFF. The CDR3 DNA reads TGTGCCACCAGCAGGGTCCCAGGGGGACCTGAAGCTTTCTTT.

The gene calls are TRBV6-1 and TRBJ1-5, with D hard to call. CDR1 and CDR2 from the germline V gene are MNHNS and SASEGT. This CDR3 region has 14 residues. The V gene lost 5 bases and the J gene lost 4 bases, with 12 bases spanning the gap. CDR3 in amino acids: CASSNRASNQPQHF. The CDR3 DNA sequence: TGTGCCAGCAGTAACCGGGCCTCTAATCAGCCCCAGCATTTT.

CDR3 sequence (DNA): TGTGCCAGCAGGTCCGAAAGGGCCTCTGGGGCCAACGTCCTGACTTTC. Amino acids: CASRSERASGANVLTF. V and J are TRBV7-2 and TRBJ2-6; D not resolved. V lost 6 bases and J 0 bases, leaving 12 bases between the germline ends. Per the germline V gene, CDR1 is SGHTA and CDR2 is FQGNSA. The CDR3 extends over 16 amino acids.

The chain recombines TRBV5-1 with TRBJ2-6; D remains ambiguous. Germline values: CDR1 SGHRS, CDR2 YFSETQ. This CDR3 is 16 amino acids long. V lost 7 bases to trimming and J lost 0 bases, with 14 bases between them. This CDR3 is CASSSHRPSGANVLTF. CDR3 bases: TGCGCCAGCTCCTCCCACAGACCCTCTGGGGCCAACGTCCTGACTTTC.

The V and J genes are TRBV6-5 and TRBJ1-6, with 7 bases matching TRBD1. V was pared by 5 bases and J by 0 bases, with 1 base of the junction left unmatched. The CDR3 is 15 amino acids. Germline V lookup: CDR1 MNHEY, CDR2 SVGAGI. CDR3 coding DNA: TGTGCCAGCAGTAGGGACAGCTCCTATAATTCACCCCTCCACTTT. It translates to CASSRDSSYNSPLHF.

The chain employs TRBV5-6 and TRBJ2-5, with a tentative D call TRBD2 (6 bases). Germline CDR1 reads SGHDT; CDR2 reads YYEEEE. The CDR3 length is 16 residues. The V end lost 3 bases, the J end lost 3 bases, and 18 bases lay between the germline ends. CDR3 sequence: CASSYGPGAIKETQYF. CDR3 bases: TGTGCCAGCAGCTACGGACCGGGAGCCATCAAAGAGACCCAGTACTTC.

This clone has only one observation. The chain couples TRBV7-8 to TRBJ2-1, with 12 bases lining up with TRBD2. This CDR3 contains 14 residues. Per the germline V gene, CDR1 is SGHVS and CDR2 is FQNEAQ. With 5 bases clipped from V and 8 bases from J, the junction kept 4 bases outside the gene matches. The CDR3 bases are TGTGCCAGCAGCCCTAGCGGGGGGGCCTATGAGCAGTTCTTC. It specifies CASSPSGGAYEQFF.

The V call is TRBV6-4, the J call TRBJ2-3; 15 bases are shared with TRBD2. CDR3 size: 19 residues. V was pared by 0 bases and J by 3 bases, with 7 bases of the junction left unmatched. Germline CDR1 reads MRHNA; CDR2 reads SNTAGT. CDR3 amino acids: CASSDSIGLAGGPTDTQYF. Written as DNA, the CDR3 is TGTGCCAGCAGTGACTCGATTGGACTAGCGGGGGGGCCAACAGATACGCAGTATTTT.

The chain joins TRBV10-2 to TRBJ1-5, with D possibly matching TRBD1 (5 bases). Trimming stripped 3 bases from V and 4 bases from J, with 13 bases between. Germline CDR1 is WSHSY and CDR2 is SAAADI. The CDR3 contains 15 residues. CDR3: CASSDYRSPNQPQHF. The CDR3 coding sequence is TGCGCCAGCAGTGATTACAGGTCCCCTAATCAGCCCCAGCATTTT.

The V call is TRBV11-3, the J call TRBJ2-2; 9 positions agree with TRBD2. The CDR3 runs 18 residues. Germline-derived CDR1 and CDR2 are SGHNT and YENEEA. Losses at the gene ends were 0 bases for V and 0 bases for J; bases not matched to a gene: 5. The CDR3 sequence is CASSLDNSGSANTGELFF. CDR3 in DNA: TGTGCCAGCAGCTTAGATAATAGCGGGAGTGCGAACACCGGGGAGCTGTTTTTT.

J is TRBJ2-4 and V is TRBV19; D could derive from TRBD1 or TRBD2 (5 bases each). CDR1 and CDR2 (germline): LNHDA, SQIVND (reference sequence). The CDR3 totals 13 residues. In nucleotides, the CDR3 is TGTGCTGCGTCCGGGGCTGACAAAAACATTCAGTACTTC. Amino acid sequence: CAASGADKNIQYF.

The CDR3 region has the DNA TGTGCCAGCAGCTTAGCTAGTAGGGCCAATGAGCAGTTCTTC. It is translated as CASSLASRANEQFF. V is TRBV7-9 and J is TRBJ2-1; D not certain. Trimming took 0 bases from V and 6 from J, leaving 9 bases between them. CDR3 length: 14 amino acids. The germline V gene has CDR1 SEHNR and CDR2 FQNEAQ (reference sequence). Full variable domain (outside the CDR3, taken from reference TRBV7-9 and TRBJ2-1): DTGVSQNPRHKITKRGQNVTFRCDPISEHNRLYWYRQTLGQGPEFLTYFQNEAQLEKSRLLSDRFSAERPKGSFSTLEIQRTEQGDSAMYLCASSLASRANEQFFGPGTRLTVL.

The rearrangement uses TRBV5-6 and TRBJ1-2, with a possible D match to TRBD1 (5 bases). From germline, CDR1 is SGHDT and CDR2 YYEEEE. The CDR3 runs to 14 residues. The V and J ends lost 0 bases and 7 bases respectively, with 13 bases between them. DNA of the CDR3: TGTGCCAGCAGCTTGGGGGGGGAGGGCTCTGGCTACACCTTC. Translated, it gives CASSLGGEGSGYTF.

The J gene is TRBJ2-7, the V gene TRBV6-1; 7 bases fit TRBD2. The CDR3 consists of 10 residues. Trimming took 3 bases from V and 12 from J; bases not matched to a gene: 2. Germline values: CDR1 MNHNS, CDR2 SASEGT. CDR3 loop: CASSDGRRYF. As DNA, the CDR3 is TGTGCCAGCAGTGACGGGAGGCGGTACTTC.

This chain joins TRBV7-9 and TRBJ2-3; D gene uncertain. V lost 7 bases to trimming and J lost 1 base, with 12 bases between them. The germline V gene encodes CDR1 SEHNR and CDR2 FQNEAQ (reference sequence). This CDR3 is 14 amino acids long. For the CDR3, the DNA is TGTGCCAGCATCCCCCCGTCGGGCACAGATACGCAGTATTTT. This encodes CASIPPSGTDTQYF. The whole variable domain, remainder taken from reference TRBV7-9 and TRBJ2-3, is DTGVSQNPRHKITKRGQNVTFRCDPISEHNRLYWYRQTLGQGPEFLTYFQNEAQLEKSRLLSDRFSAERPKGSFSTLEIQRTEQGDSAMYLCASIPPSGTDTQYFGPGTRLTVL.

The gene calls are TRBV5-1 and TRBJ2-7; D tentatively reads TRBD1 or TRBD2 (5 bases each). The V gene's germline CDR1 is SGHRS and CDR2 YFSETQ. This CDR3 spans 11 amino acids. Trimming took off 6 bases at V and 5 bases at J, with 9 bases between the two ends. CDR3 sequence (DNA): TGCGCCAGCACGAGGGGAGACGAGCAGTACTTC. Protein: CASTRGDEQYF.

This chain links TRBV13 with TRBJ2-1; 12 bases line up with TRBD2. Germline CDR1 is PRHDT and CDR2 is FYEKMQ (reference sequence). Losses at the gene ends were 4 bases for V and 3 bases for J; bases not matched to a gene: 4. This CDR3 comprises 16 residues. CDR3 protein: CASSSTSGRLYNEQFF. The CDR3 nucleotides are TGTGCCAGCAGCTCAACTAGCGGGAGGCTCTACAATGAGCAGTTCTTC. The whole variable domain, filled in from reference TRBV13 and TRBJ2-1, reads AAGVIQSPRHLIKEKRETATLKCYPIPRHDTVYWYQQGPGQDPQFLISFYEKMQSDKGSIPDRFSAQQFSDYHSELNMSSLELGDSALYFCASSSTSGRLYNEQFFGPGTRLTVL.

The V and J genes are TRBV29-1 and TRBJ2-3; D may be TRBD2 (6 bases). V was clipped by 8 bases and J by 2 bases, with 17 bases between them. The CDR3 runs to 14 residues. Germline V gene sequence: CDR1 SQVTM, CDR2 ANQGSEA. CDR3 protein: CSSRVAEITDTQYF. The DNA of the CDR3 is TGCAGCTCCCGGGTAGCGGAGATCACAGATACGCAGTATTTT.

The V call is TRBV10-3, the J call TRBJ2-1; 9 bases map to TRBD2. Germline-derived CDR1 and CDR2 are ENHRY and SYGVKD. The CDR3 spans 14 residues. Losses at the gene ends were 11 bases for V and 8 bases for J; bases not matched to a gene: 13. CDR3 DNA: TGTGCCGTTAGGCGGGAGGGCCTTATCGATGAGCAGTTCTTC. This gives the protein CAVRREGLIDEQFF.

This chain's CDR3 is CASSFGQGNTEAFF. CDR3 nucleotide sequence: TGTGCCAGCAGCTTCGGACAGGGCAACACTGAAGCTTTCTTT. The rearrangement links TRBV13 to TRBJ1-1; the match to TRBD1 covers 8 bases. The CDR3 runs to 14 residues. After removal of 3 bases from V and 2 bases from J, the junction contained 2 bases not matched to a gene. Per the germline V gene, CDR1 is PRHDT and CDR2 is FYEKMQ (reference sequence).

The genes are TRBV6-5 and TRBJ1-4; TRBD1 might be the D (5 bases). V lost 0 bases, J lost 7 bases, and 12 bases lay in between. Germline CDR1 and CDR2: MNHEY and SVGAGI. The CDR3 runs to 15 residues. The CDR3 coding sequence is TGTGCCAGCAGTTACTCGACCCAGGGCGGTGAAAAACTGTTTTTT. Its translation is CASSYSTQGGEKLFF.

The chain uses TRBV7-9 and TRBJ1-4; no definite D call. V shed 5 bases and J shed 7 bases, with 5 bases lying between them. Germline V gene lookup returns CDR1 SEHNR and CDR2 FQNEAQ (reference sequence). The CDR3 length is 11 residues. This CDR3 reads CASSRSEKLFF. The CDR3 DNA sequence: TGTGCCAGCAGCCGATCTGAAAAACTGTTTTTT.

This chain joins TRBV4-1 and TRBJ2-7; TRBD2 matches at 8 bases. Germline values: CDR1 MGHRA, CDR2 YSYEKL. This CDR3 spans 15 amino acids. V lost 3 bases, J lost 0 bases, and 4 bases stayed unmatched. DNA for the CDR3: TGCGCCAGCAGCCAGGCCAGCGGGAGCTCCTACGAGCAGTACTTC. Translated, it gives CASSQASGSSYEQYF.

The gene calls are TRBV7-6 and TRBJ2-7, with unresolved D. Trimming removed 2 bases from V and 1 base from J, with 6 bases in between. In germline, CDR1 is SGHVS, CDR2 FNYEAQ. The CDR3 sequence is 13 residues long. This chain's CDR3 is CASSLPGSYEQYF. CDR3 sequence (DNA): TGTGCCAGCAGCTTACCCGGGTCCTACGAGCAGTACTTC. Variable domain in full (rest from reference TRBV7-6 and TRBJ2-7): GAGVSQSPRYKVTKRGQDVALRCDPISGHVSLYWYRQALGQGPEFLTYFNYEAQQDKSGLPNDRFSAERPEGSISTLTIQRTEQRDSAMYRCASSLPGSYEQYFGPGTRLTVT.

The V gene is TRBV5-1, the J gene TRBJ2-3; D gene unclear. V lost 0 bases and J 0 bases, leaving 14 bases between the germline ends. Per germline, CDR1 SGHRS and CDR2 YFSETQ. The CDR3 loop spans 17 amino acids. Here the CDR3 DNA reads TGCGCCAGCAGCTTGGTTTCAACATTAACTAGCACAGATACGCAGTATTTT. This sequence encodes CASSLVSTLTSTDTQYF.